This T cell receptor (beta chain) was retrieved from a study of cytomegalovirus exposure and HLA in healthy donors. General study points: The study labeled 150 to 200 TCR beta chains cytomegalovirus-associated.

This clone came up once. Its antigen is currently unknown. The junction does not match germline at one end; this may be a read error. Within the sample, other DNA sequences also encode this same CDR3. The PCR contained 60 Vbeta and 13 Jbeta primers. Data came from immunoSEQ multiplex PCR; TCRdb stores just in-frame clones and leaves some out. The sample has roughly 150,000 clones, around 78% seen once; the top ten hold under 2%. The CDR3 totals 14 residues. Germline V CDR1 and CDR2: LGHNA, YSLEER. Specimen: PBMCs. V is TRBV4-3 and J is TRBJ1-2; a weak D match, TRBD1 (5 bases). The sequence was obtained from a young woman in good health and CMV-seronegative. As DNA, the CDR3 is TGCGCCAGTAGCCAAGTGGGGCTCGGCTATGGCTACACCTTC. Translated, it gives CASSQVGLGYGYTF.